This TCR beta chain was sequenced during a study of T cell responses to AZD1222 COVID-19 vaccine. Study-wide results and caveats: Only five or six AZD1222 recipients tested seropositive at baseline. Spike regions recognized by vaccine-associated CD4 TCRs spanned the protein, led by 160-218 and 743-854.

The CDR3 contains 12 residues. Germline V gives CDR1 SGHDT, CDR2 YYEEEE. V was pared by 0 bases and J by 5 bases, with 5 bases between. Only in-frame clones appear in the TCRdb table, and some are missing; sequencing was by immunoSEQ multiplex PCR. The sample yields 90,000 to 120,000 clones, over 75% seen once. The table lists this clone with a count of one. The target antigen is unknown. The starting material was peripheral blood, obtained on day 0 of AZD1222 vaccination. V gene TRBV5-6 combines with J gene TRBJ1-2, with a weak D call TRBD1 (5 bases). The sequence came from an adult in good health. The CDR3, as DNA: TGTGCCAGCAGCTTGGAGGGGTATGGCTACACCTTC. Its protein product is CASSLEGYGYTF. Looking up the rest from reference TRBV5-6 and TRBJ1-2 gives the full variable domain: DAGVTQSPTHLIKTRGQQVTLRCSPKSGHDTVSWYQQALGQGPQFIFQYYEEEERQRGNFPDRFSGHQFPNYSSELNVNALLLGDSALYLCASSLEGYGYTFGSGTRLTVV.